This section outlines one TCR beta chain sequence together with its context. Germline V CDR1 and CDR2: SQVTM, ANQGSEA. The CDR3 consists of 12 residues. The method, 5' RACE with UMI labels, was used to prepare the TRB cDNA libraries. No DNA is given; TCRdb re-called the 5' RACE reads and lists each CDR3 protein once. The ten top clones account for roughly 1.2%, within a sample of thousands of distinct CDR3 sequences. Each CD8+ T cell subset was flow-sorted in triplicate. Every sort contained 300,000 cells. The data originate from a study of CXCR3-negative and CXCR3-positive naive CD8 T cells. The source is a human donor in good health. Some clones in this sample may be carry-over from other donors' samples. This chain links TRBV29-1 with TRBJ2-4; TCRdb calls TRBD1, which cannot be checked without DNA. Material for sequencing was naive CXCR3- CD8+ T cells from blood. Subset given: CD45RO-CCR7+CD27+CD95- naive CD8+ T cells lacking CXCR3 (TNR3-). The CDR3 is CSIPGTGGIQYF.